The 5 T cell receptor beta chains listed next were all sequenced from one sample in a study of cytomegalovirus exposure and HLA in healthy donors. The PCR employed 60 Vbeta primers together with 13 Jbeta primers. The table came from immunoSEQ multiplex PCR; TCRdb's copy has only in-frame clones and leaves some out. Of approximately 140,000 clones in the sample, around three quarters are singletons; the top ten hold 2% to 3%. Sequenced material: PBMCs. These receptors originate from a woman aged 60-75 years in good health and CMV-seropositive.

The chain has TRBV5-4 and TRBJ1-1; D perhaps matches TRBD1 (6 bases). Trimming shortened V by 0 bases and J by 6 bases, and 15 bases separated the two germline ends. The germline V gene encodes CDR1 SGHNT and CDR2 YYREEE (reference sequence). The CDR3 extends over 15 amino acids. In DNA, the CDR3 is TGTGCCAGCAGCTTGGGGGGGCAGGTAGGCGCTGAAGCTTTCTTT. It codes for CASSLGGQVGAEAFF.

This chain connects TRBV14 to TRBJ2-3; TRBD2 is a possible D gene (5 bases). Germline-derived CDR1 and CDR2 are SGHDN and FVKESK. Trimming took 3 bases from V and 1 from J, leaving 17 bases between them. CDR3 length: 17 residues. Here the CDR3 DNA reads TGTGCCAGCAGCCAGACGCCGAGGACTGTAGGCACAGATACGCAGTATTTT. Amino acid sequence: CASSQTPRTVGTDTQYF.

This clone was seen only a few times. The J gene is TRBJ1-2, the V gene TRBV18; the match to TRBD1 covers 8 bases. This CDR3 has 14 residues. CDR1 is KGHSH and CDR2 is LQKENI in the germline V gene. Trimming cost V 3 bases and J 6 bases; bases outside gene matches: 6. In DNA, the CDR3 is TGTGCCAGCTCACCGGGACAGGCGGGAGATGGCTACACCTTC. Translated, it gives CASSPGQAGDGYTF.

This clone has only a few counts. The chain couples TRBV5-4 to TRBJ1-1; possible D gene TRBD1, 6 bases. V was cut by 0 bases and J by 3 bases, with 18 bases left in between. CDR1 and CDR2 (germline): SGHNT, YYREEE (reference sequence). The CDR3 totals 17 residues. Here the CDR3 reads CASSLGGQGPGDTEAFF. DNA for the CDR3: TGTGCCAGCAGCTTGGGGGGGCAGGGGCCAGGGGACACTGAAGCTTTCTTT.

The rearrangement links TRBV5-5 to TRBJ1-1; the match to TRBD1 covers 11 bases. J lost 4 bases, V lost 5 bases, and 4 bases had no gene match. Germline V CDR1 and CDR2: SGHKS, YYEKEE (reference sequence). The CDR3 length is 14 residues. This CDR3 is CASSPGTGGTEAFF. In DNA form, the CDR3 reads TGTGCCAGCAGTCCCGGGACAGGGGGCACTGAAGCTTTCTTT.